This T cell receptor beta chain came from a study of identifying expanded T cells in peripheral blood. Note on this clone: The antigen remains undetermined.

Collection occurred without any documented infections or immune events in donors. Study findings and constraints: Variance in clone template counts between approximately 2-week samples significantly increased with total template count across all healthy donors.

Germline trimming cut 3 bases from V and 4 bases from J; bases unmatched to any gene: 4. CDR1 is SGHTA, CDR2 FQGNSA, per germline. The CDR3 sequence is 14 residues long. Assay used: immunoSEQ multiplex PCR; TCRdb lists only in-frame clones, some missing. The sample lists 100,000 or so clones; roughly 88% were seen once. This TCR derives from a person between 18 and 70 years old in good health. The V and J genes are TRBV7-2 and TRBJ1-2; 8 nucleotides line up with TRBD1. The specimen sequenced was blood. CDR3 sequence reads: CASSLAGGFYGYTF. CDR3 nucleotides: TGTGCCAGCAGCTTGGCAGGGGGCTTCTATGGCTACACCTTC.